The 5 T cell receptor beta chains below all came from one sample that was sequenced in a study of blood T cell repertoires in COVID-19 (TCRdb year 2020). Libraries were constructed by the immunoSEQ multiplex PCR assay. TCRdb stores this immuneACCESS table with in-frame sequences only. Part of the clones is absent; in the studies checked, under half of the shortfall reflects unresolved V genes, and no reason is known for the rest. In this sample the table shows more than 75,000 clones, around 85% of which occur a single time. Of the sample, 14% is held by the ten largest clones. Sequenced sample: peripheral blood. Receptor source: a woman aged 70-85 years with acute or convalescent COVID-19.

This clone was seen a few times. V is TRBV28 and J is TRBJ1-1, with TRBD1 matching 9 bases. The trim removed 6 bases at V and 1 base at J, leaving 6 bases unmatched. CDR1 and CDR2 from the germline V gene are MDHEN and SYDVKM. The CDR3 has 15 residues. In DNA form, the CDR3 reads TGTGCCAGCAGGGAAAAGACAGGGGGGAACACTGAAGCTTTCTTT. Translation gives CASREKTGGNTEAFF.

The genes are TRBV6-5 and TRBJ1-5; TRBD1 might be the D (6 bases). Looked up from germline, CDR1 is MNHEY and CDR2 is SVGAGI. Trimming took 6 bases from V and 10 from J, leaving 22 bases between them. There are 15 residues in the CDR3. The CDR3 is CASRRGGDTDFPQHF. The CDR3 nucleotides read TGTGCCAGCAGACGGGGGGGGGACACTGATTTCCCCCAGCATTTT.

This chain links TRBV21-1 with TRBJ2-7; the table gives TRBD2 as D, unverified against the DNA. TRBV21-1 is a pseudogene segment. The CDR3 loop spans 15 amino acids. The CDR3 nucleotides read TGTGCCAGCAGGTCCCCGGGACTAGCGGGAGACGAGCAGTACGTC. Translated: CASRSPGLAGDEQYV.

DNA for the CDR3: TGTGCCAGCTCACACCCAACAGGGGGTCTCTATGGCTACACCTTC. This codes for CASSHPTGGLYGYTF. The chain is built from TRBV18 and TRBJ1-2; 8 nucleotides line up with TRBD1. The CDR3 totals 15 residues. From germline, CDR1 is KGHSH and CDR2 LQKENI. Trimming cost V 4 bases and J 4 bases; bases outside gene matches: 8.

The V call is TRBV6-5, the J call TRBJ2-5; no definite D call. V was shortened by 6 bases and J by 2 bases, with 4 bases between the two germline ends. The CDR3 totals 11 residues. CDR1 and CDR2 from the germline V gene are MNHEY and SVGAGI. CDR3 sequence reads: CASSGQETQYF. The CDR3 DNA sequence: TGTGCCAGCAGCGGTCAAGAGACCCAGTACTTC.